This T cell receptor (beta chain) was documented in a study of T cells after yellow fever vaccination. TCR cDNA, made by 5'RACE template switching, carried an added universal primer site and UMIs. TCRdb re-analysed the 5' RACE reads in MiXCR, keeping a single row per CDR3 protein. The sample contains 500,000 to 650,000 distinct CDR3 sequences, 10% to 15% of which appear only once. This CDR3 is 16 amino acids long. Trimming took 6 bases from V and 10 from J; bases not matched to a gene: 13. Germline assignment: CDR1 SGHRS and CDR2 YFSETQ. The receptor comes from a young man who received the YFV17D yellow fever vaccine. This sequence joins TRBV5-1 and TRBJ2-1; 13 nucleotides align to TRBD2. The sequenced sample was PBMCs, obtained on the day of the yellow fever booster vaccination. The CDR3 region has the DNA TGCGCCAGCACACTAGCGGGAGGGTTTTCGATGGTAGAGCAGTTCTTC. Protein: CASTLAGGFSMVEQFF. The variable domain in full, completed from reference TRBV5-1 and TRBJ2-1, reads KAGVTQTPRYLIKTRGQQVTLSCSPISGHRSVSWYQQTPGQGLQFLFEYFSETQRNKGNFPGRFSGRQFSNSRSEMNVSTLELGDSALYLCASTLAGGFSMVEQFFGPGTRLTVL.